Following are 22 T cell receptor beta chains from one sample sequenced in a study of cytomegalovirus exposure and HLA in healthy donors. The PCR was carried out with 60 Vbeta primers and 13 Jbeta primers. Profiling relied on immunoSEQ multiplex PCR, and the TCRdb table lists in-frame clones only, not all of them. The sample includes 110,000 to 150,000 clones, roughly 70% seen only once; the top ten take less than 5%. The sample was PBMCs. These receptors all stem from a man in his 60s in good health and CMV-seronegative.

The chain joins TRBV7-2 to TRBJ2-4; the D is unclear. V gave up 4 bases and J gave up 0 bases, with 10 bases separating them. Germline V gene lookup returns CDR1 SGHTA and CDR2 FQGNSA. The CDR3 is 15 residues long. The CDR3 loop is CASSSPTLAKNIQYF. For the CDR3, the DNA is TGTGCCAGCAGCTCGCCGACTCTAGCCAAAAACATTCAGTACTTC.

The gene calls are TRBV5-8 and TRBJ1-5, with 8 positions matching TRBD1. Trimming at V came to 3 bases and at J to 0 bases, leaving 14 bases not matched to a gene. The CDR3 has 19 amino acids. Germline-derived CDR1 and CDR2 are SGHTS and YDEGEE. CDR3: CASSSNTYETGASNQPQHF. CDR3 nucleotides: TGTGCCAGCAGCTCGAATACCTATGAGACAGGGGCTAGCAATCAGCCCCAGCATTTT.

The V call is TRBV7-6, the J call TRBJ2-2, with D perhaps TRBD1 (5 bases). V shed 1 base and J shed 2 bases, with 8 bases lying between them. Germline assignment: CDR1 SGHVS and CDR2 FNYEAQ. There are 15 residues in the CDR3. The CDR3 spells CASSLGQTNTGELFF. CDR3 coding DNA: TGTGCCAGCAGCTTAGGACAGACTAACACCGGGGAGCTGTTTTTT.

This clone appeared once. This sequence joins TRBV28 and TRBJ2-3, with TRBD2 matching over 15 bases. The CDR3 length is 21 residues. The germline V gene has CDR1 MDHEN and CDR2 SYDVKM. V shed 5 bases, J shed 0 bases, and the junction held 15 bases outside the gene matches. The CDR3 region has the DNA TGTGCCAGCAGTGGGACTAGCGGGAGGTCCACATCGCCTTATAGCACAGATACGCAGTATTTT. Its translation: CASSGTSGRSTSPYSTDTQYF. The variable domain in full, with the rest retrieved from reference TRBV28 and TRBJ2-3, is DVKVTQSSRYLVKRTGEKVFLECVQDMDHENMFWYRQDPGLGLRLIYFSYDVKMKEKGDIPEGYSVSREKKERFSLILESASTNQTSMYLCASSGTSGRSTSPYSTDTQYFGPGTRLTVL.

This clone showed up just once. The chain has TRBV9 and TRBJ2-5; 11 bases fit TRBD1. Losses at the gene ends were 4 bases for V and 9 bases for J; bases not matched to a gene: 8. The length of the CDR3 is 14 residues. CDR1 SGDLS and CDR2 YYNGEE come from the germline V gene. The CDR3 loop reads CASSPGQGERPQYF. In DNA, the CDR3 is TGTGCCAGCAGCCCGGGACAGGGGGAAAGGCCCCAGTACTTC.

This rearrangement joins TRBV7-3 to TRBJ1-1; no definite D call. The CDR3 is 15 amino acids. Germline lookup yields CDR1 SGHTA and CDR2 FQGTGA. V was shortened by 1 base and J by 1 base, with 10 bases between the two germline ends. As DNA, the CDR3 is TGTGCCAGCAGCTTAAGGGAGCAGAAGAACACTGAAGCTTTCTTT. Amino acids: CASSLREQKNTEAFF.

V usage is TRBV28 and J usage is TRBJ1-2; a weak D match, TRBD1 (6 bases). The V end lost 8 bases, the J end lost 8 bases, and 12 bases lay between the germline ends. CDR1 is MDHEN, CDR2 SYDVKM, per germline. This CDR3 has 11 residues. The CDR3 region has the DNA TGTGCCAGCTACAGGGACCGCGGCTACACCTTC. Translation gives CASYRDRGYTF.

CDR3 in DNA: TGTGCCAGCAGTCGGGGGGGGGCGGGCACTGAAGCTTTCTTT. This gives the protein CASSRGGAGTEAFF. The genes are TRBV6-5 and TRBJ1-1; D is perhaps TRBD1 (6 bases). The CDR3 is 14 residues long. V was cut by 5 bases and J by 4 bases, with 14 bases left in between. CDR1 and CDR2 from the germline V gene are MNHEY and SVGAGI.

The rearrangement joins TRBV9 to TRBJ2-7; D gene uncertain. The CDR3 contains 14 residues. CDR1 SGDLS and CDR2 YYNGEE come from the germline V gene. Trimming removed 0 bases at V and 5 bases at J, with 12 bases between. The CDR3 DNA follows: TGTGCCAGCAGCGTAGGAACTGACATTGACGAGCAGTACTTC. Its protein is CASSVGTDIDEQYF.

This chain connects TRBV19 to TRBJ1-1; a possible D gene is TRBD1 (6 bases). Germline V gives CDR1 LNHDA, CDR2 SQIVND (reference sequence). The CDR3 has 14 amino acids. Trimming took 1 base from V and 4 from J, leaving 10 bases between them. The CDR3 is CASSIAKQGTEAFF. Written as DNA, the CDR3 is TGTGCCAGTAGTATAGCAAAACAGGGCACTGAAGCTTTCTTT.

The genes are TRBV11-3 and TRBJ1-1, with D unresolved. V lost 0 bases and J 5 bases, leaving 7 bases between the germline ends. Per the germline V gene, CDR1 is SGHNT and CDR2 is YENEEA. This CDR3 contains 13 residues. DNA for the CDR3: TGTGCCAGCAGCTTAGAACGGACTACTGAAGCTTTCTTT. Translating gives CASSLERTTEAFF. Looking up the rest from reference TRBV11-3 and TRBJ1-1 gives the full variable domain: EAGVVQSPRYKIIEKKQPVAFWCNPISGHNTLYWYLQNLGQGPELLIRYENEEAVDDSQLPKDRFSAERLKGVDSTLKIQPAELGDSAVYLCASSLERTTEAFFGQGTRLTVV.

The chain employs TRBV5-6 and TRBJ1-1, with D possibly TRBD1 on 5 matching bases. Germline-derived CDR1 and CDR2 are SGHDT and YYEEEE. With 4 bases removed from V and 6 bases from J, the gap between germline ends came to 16 bases. This CDR3 spans 14 amino acids. CDR3 in amino acids: CASSRAGIEAEAFF. In nucleotides, the CDR3 is TGTGCCAGCAGCCGGGCAGGGATTGAGGCTGAAGCTTTCTTT.

V is TRBV27 and J is TRBJ1-5; a possible D gene is TRBD1 (6 bases). Germline V gene lookup returns CDR1 MNHEY and CDR2 SMNVEV (reference sequence). This CDR3 spans 15 amino acids. Between the trimmed V and J ends, which lost 5 bases and 5 bases, there was a span of 16 bases. CDR3: CASSPIGQFDQPQHF. The CDR3 region has the DNA TGTGCCAGCAGTCCAATTGGACAGTTTGATCAGCCCCAGCATTTT.

The CDR3 spells CASSTDRESTNEKLFF. The CDR3 nucleotides read TGTGCCAGCAGTACCGACAGGGAATCAACTAATGAAAAACTGTTTTTT. The chain carries TRBV28 and TRBJ1-4; 7 bases map to TRBD1. This CDR3 comprises 16 residues. V lost 5 bases and J lost 0; bases outside the gene matches: 6. Looked up from germline, CDR1 is MDHEN and CDR2 is SYDVKM.

The chain joins TRBV5-1 to TRBJ2-5, with 10 nucleotides matching TRBD1. Unmatched junction bases numbered 7, after V lost 3 bases and J lost 2 bases. Germline loops: CDR1 SGHRS, CDR2 YFSETQ. The CDR3 is 16 amino acids. As DNA, the CDR3 is TGCGCCAGCAGCTCCTCCGGGACAGGGGTTCAAGAGACCCAGTACTTC. Its translation is CASSSSGTGVQETQYF. The variable domain in full, completed from reference TRBV5-1 and TRBJ2-5, reads KAGVTQTPRYLIKTRGQQVTLSCSPISGHRSVSWYQQTPGQGLQFLFEYFSETQRNKGNFPGRFSGRQFSNSRSEMNVSTLELGDSALYLCASSSSGTGVQETQYFGPGTRLLVL.

The sample holds a few counts of this clone. J is TRBJ1-1 and V is TRBV28, with 7 bases identical to TRBD1. The CDR3 runs to 16 residues. The germline V gene encodes CDR1 MDHEN and CDR2 SYDVKM. The J segment lost 6 bases and the V segment lost 5 bases, leaving 15 bases of the junction unmatched. The DNA of the CDR3 is TGTGCCAGCAGTCCTTGGGCTCCAGACAGGGCCCCTGAAGCTTTCTTT. Amino acids: CASSPWAPDRAPEAFF.

The chain couples TRBV9 to TRBJ2-3; D is unresolved. Per the germline V gene, CDR1 is SGDLS and CDR2 is YYNGEE. The CDR3 is 14 residues long. V was cut by 2 bases and J by 0 bases, with 7 bases left in between. The CDR3 loop is CASSVGASTDTQYF. For the CDR3, the DNA is TGTGCCAGCAGCGTCGGTGCTAGCACAGATACGCAGTATTTT.

The chain couples TRBV7-3 to TRBJ1-3, with 8 bases that match TRBD1. Per germline, CDR1 SGHTA and CDR2 FQGTGA. Unmatched junction bases numbered 12, after V lost 7 bases and J lost 4 bases. The CDR3 extends over 16 amino acids. Here the CDR3 reads CASTRRAGGGGNTIYF. The CDR3 region has the DNA TGTGCCAGCACCCGGCGGGCAGGGGGCGGAGGAAACACCATATATTTT.

This clone has only one observation. CDR3 protein: CASSERTGGDYAEAFF. CDR3 sequence (DNA): TGCGCCAGCAGTGAGCGGACAGGGGGCGACTACGCTGAAGCTTTCTTT. This sequence joins TRBV10-2 and TRBJ1-1; the match to TRBD1 covers 11 bases. V gave up 2 bases and J gave up 6 bases; unmatched junction bases: 8. This CDR3 has 16 residues. Germline V gene data show CDR1 as WSHSY and CDR2 as SAAADI.

The chain joins TRBV19 to TRBJ1-2, with TRBD1 matching 8 bases. V gave up 5 bases and J gave up 5 bases; unmatched junction bases: 10. The CDR3 sequence is 15 residues long. The germline CDR1 and CDR2 sequences are LNHDA and SQIVND (reference sequence). The CDR3 spells CASSSPGTGDYGYTF. The CDR3 DNA reads TGTGCCAGTAGTTCTCCCGGGACAGGAGATTATGGCTACACCTTC. The complete variable domain, with remaining parts taken from reference TRBV19 and TRBJ1-2, reads DGGITQSPKYLFRKEGQNVTLSCEQNLNHDAMYWYRQDPGQGLRLIYYSQIVNDFQKGDIAEGYSVSREKKESFPLTVTSAQKNPTAFYLCASSSPGTGDYGYTFGSGTRLTVV.

J is TRBJ2-7 and V is TRBV18, with 9 bases fitting TRBD2. The CDR3 runs 17 residues. Germline loops: CDR1 KGHSH, CDR2 LQKENI. V dropped 0 bases and J dropped 1; count of bases not matched to a gene: 7. The CDR3 DNA reads as TGTGCCAGCTCACCACCGGGCTCCCTAGCGGGGTCCTACGAGCAGTACTTC. Amino acids: CASSPPGSLAGSYEQYF.

The rearrangement joins TRBV10-1 to TRBJ2-5, with D perhaps matching TRBD1 (5 bases). The J call may be in error: the DNA end matches TRBJ2-7 better. CDR3 length: 12 amino acids. Germline CDR1 is WNHNN and CDR2 is SYGVQD (reference sequence). The CDR3 DNA is TGCGCCAGCAGTGACAGGGTCTACGAGCAGTACTTC. It yields the protein CASSDRVYEQYF.